The T cell receptor beta chain described here comes from a study of shared clonotypes between healthy human individuals. The data were produced by immunoSEQ multiplex PCR, yet TCRdb's version contains in-frame clones alone and is incomplete. The sample yields around 980,000 clones, approximately 80% seen once. Turning to this clone: As yet, its antigen is unknown.

Study-wide results and caveats: The sampled material consisted only of blood, and tissue repertoires are likely to differ.

With 4 bases removed from V and 1 base from J, the gap between germline ends came to 11 bases. CDR3 length: 14 amino acids. Germline V gene lookup returns CDR1 WNHNN and CDR2 SYGVQD (reference sequence). This clonotype was obtained from a man between 18 and 35 years old in good health. Some clones in this sample may be carry-over from other donors' samples. Material: memory CD4+ T cells from PBMCs. Subset given: CD45RA-negative fraction. The V call is TRBV10-1, the J call TRBJ2-7, with D perhaps TRBD1 (5 bases). The CDR3 reads CASSAAGSSYEQYF. The CDR3 nucleotides are TGCGCCAGCAGTGCGGCAGGGTCTTCCTACGAGCAGTACTTC.